The rows below give T cell receptor beta chains drawn from one sample of a study of blood T cell repertoires in COVID-19. The method was immunoSEQ multiplex PCR; TCRdb's version includes in-frame clones alone and lacks a portion of them. This sample has some 140,000 clones, with 79% found just once. Input material: peripheral blood. These receptor sequences come from a woman between 70 and 85 years old with COVID-19, enrolled during active disease. The CDR3 runs from the conserved cysteine through the conserved F or W. The D gene is left open where the match is weak. Clone sizes are given selectively: once, few, many, or a class where the clone is expanded.

few TRBJ1-1 - TRBV5-5 TGTGCCAGCAGCTTGGTCTACCGGAACACTGAAGCTTTCTTT CASSLVYRNTEAFF
- TRBJ2-3 TRBD2 TRBV2 TGTGCCAGCGGGGAGCGGGGTCATACGCAGTATTTT CASGERGHTQYF
- TRBJ1-2 - TRBV4-1 TGCGCCAGCAGCCAAGAAGCGAGACCGGGCTACACCTTC CASSQEARPGYTF
few TRBJ1-2 TRBD1 TRBV11-2 TGTGCCAGCAGCCCACAACAACGGACAGGAGGAAGCGGCTACACCTTC CASSPQQRTGGSGYTF
- TRBJ1-2 TRBD1 TRBV30 TGTGCCTGGAGGGCCATCGGACAGGGGGCCATCTATGGCTACACCTTC CAWRAIGQGAIYGYTF
- TRBJ1-1 - TRBV29-1 TGCAGCGTTGTAGGGAGGGGCCCCTCGTGGGACACTGAAGCTTTCTTT CSVVGRGPSWDTEAFF
- TRBJ2-7 TRBD1 TRBV4-1 TGCGCCAGCAGCCAAGAGGGGGACAGGGTCACCTACGAGCAGTACTTC CASSQEGDRVTYEQYF
- TRBJ1-1 TRBD1 TRBV5-4 TGTGCCAGCAGCTTGGCGACAGGGAAAGGGAACACTGAAGCTTTCTTT CASSLATGKGNTEAFF
- TRBJ2-3 TRBD2 TRBV5-8 TGTGCCAGCCCCGCGGGACGGGACTACCACACAGATACGCAGTATTTT CASPAGRDYHTDTQYF
- TRBJ2-1 - TRBV2 TGTGCCAGCAGTGTCGCAGTCTACAATGAGCAGTTCTTC CASSVAVYNEQFF
- TRBJ2-5 - TRBV2 TGTGCCAGCATGGCGGGGAGAGAGACCCAGTACTTC CASMAGRETQYF
once TRBJ2-1 TRBD1 TRBV7-2 TGTGCCAGCAGCTTAACCGGGACAGACAATGAGCAGTTCTTC CASSLTGTDNEQFF
- TRBJ1-1 - TRBV9 TGTGCCAGCAGTGGCCAGGGCACTGAAGCTTTCTTT CASSGQGTEAFF
few TRBJ1-2 TRBD1 TRBV5-4 TGTGCCAGCAGCTCCGGGACAGGGGGTGGCGGCTACACCTTC CASSSGTGGGGYTF
- TRBJ1-1 - TRBV2 TGTGCCAGCAGTGAAAGGGAGAGAGCTTTCTTT CASSERERAFF
once TRBJ1-5 - TRBV28 TGTGCCAGCAGTTTCAACGGTTTCAATCAGCCCCAGCATTTT CASSFNGFNQPQHF
- TRBJ1-4 - TRBV3-1/TRBV3-2 TGTGCCAGCAGCCAAGAGTTGGCCCGAGGGGAAAAACTGTTTTTT CASSQELARGEKLFF
- TRBJ1-1 TRBD1 TRBV3-1/TRBV3-2 TGTGCCAGCAGCCCCCCCCAGGGACAGCTTTTGAACACTGAAGCTTTCTTT CASSPPQGQLLNTEAFF
- TRBJ1-1 - TRBV30 TGTGCCTGGAGTGTTGAGGTCGGCACTGAAGCTTTCTTT CAWSVEVGTEAFF
- TRBJ2-1 - TRBV28 TGTGCCAGCAGTCCTGGGACTTCTCGCCCCAATGAGCAGTTCTTC CASSPGTSRPNEQFF
once TRBJ2-3 - TRBV6-5 TGTGCCAGCAGTCCTACAGGGATTAGCACAGATACGCAGTATTTT CASSPTGISTDTQYF
once TRBJ2-3 TRBD2 TRBV7-8 TGTGCCAGCAGCGGAGGCGGGGGGGCCAGTTTTGCAGATACGCAGTATTTT CASSGGGGASFADTQYF
- TRBJ2-5 TRBD2 TRBV5-4 TGTGCCAGCAGGGCAGCGGGGGTGGAGACCCAGTACTTC CASRAAGVETQYF
- TRBJ2-7 - TRBV4-1 TGCGCCAGCAGCCAAGATTGGGGGCAGTCGTTAACCTACGAGCAGTACTTC CASSQDWGQSLTYEQYF
- TRBJ2-7 - TRBV9 TGTGCCAGCAGCGTAGAGGCGGGGGCCGCCTACGAGCAGTACTTC CASSVEAGAAYEQYF
once TRBJ2-2 TRBD1 TRBV28 TGTGCCAGCAGTTTATGGGGACAGAGTCGTCCCGGGGAGCTGTTTTTT CASSLWGQSRPGELFF
- TRBJ2-5 - TRBV3-1/TRBV3-2 TGTGCCAGCAGCCAAGATACTAGCAGGGAGACCCAGTACTTC CASSQDTSRETQYF
- TRBJ2-7 TRBD1 TRBV7-2 TGTGCCAGCAGTCAGGGGGCGTACGAGCAGTACTTC CASSQGAYEQYF
- TRBJ2-7 TRBD1 TRBV5-4 TGTGCCAGCAGCTTACCGGGACAGGGTGAACACGAGCAGTACTTC CASSLPGQGEHEQYF
- TRBJ2-1 TRBD2 TRBV19 TGTGCCAGTAGTGGTGCGAGCGGGGGAACGGCCTATGAGCAGTTCTTC CASSGASGGTAYEQFF
- TRBJ1-1 - TRBV5-1 TGCGCCAGCAGCTGGGGCCAGGGCCAGAACACTGAAGCTTTCTTT CASSWGQGQNTEAFF
- TRBJ2-3 TRBD1 TRBV5-8 TGTGCCAGCACCTTCGGGACAGCCATCGGTACGCAGTATTTT CASTFGTAIGTQYF
once TRBJ1-5 TRBD1 TRBV2 TGTGCCAGCAGGGCCGACAGGGGCAGCAATCAGCCCCAGCATTTT CASRADRGSNQPQHF
- TRBJ2-7 - TRBV4-3 TGCGCCAGCAGTAACGGAGGGGCGAGTGCCTACGAGCAGTACTTC CASSNGGASAYEQYF
few TRBJ1-2 TRBD1 TRBV29-1 TGCAGCGCCGGAACAGGGGTTGGTGGCTATGGCTACACCTTC CSAGTGVGGYGYTF
- TRBJ2-7 - TRBV30 TGTGCCTGGAGTGTAGACTGGGTCCGAGAGGCCTACGAGCAGTACTTC CAWSVDWVREAYEQYF
- TRBJ1-4 TRBD1 TRBV20-1 TGCAGTGGGACAGGGCATGAAAAACTGTTTTTT CSGTGHEKLFF